The 8 T cell receptor beta chains below were found in one sample sequenced in a study of cytomegalovirus exposure and HLA in healthy donors (dated by TCRdb to 2016 to 2017). The method was the immunoSEQ multiplex PCR assay. For the multiplex PCR, a mixture combining 60 forward primers for TCR Vbeta segments and 13 reverse primers for TCR Jbeta segments was used. The source is immuneACCESS, and TCRdb retained only in-frame sequences with V and J called. Part of the clones is not carried over; for the studies checked, unresolved V genes explain less than half of this, and the remainder is unexplained. The sample includes approximately 260,000 clones, with around four fifths observed a single time. The ten biggest clones cover approximately 2% of the sample. Sequenced sample: PBMCs. These receptors came from a middle-aged woman in good health and CMV-seropositive.

The gene calls are TRBV28 and TRBJ1-2; TRBD1 aligns across 10 bases. After removal of 2 bases from V and 3 bases from J, the junction contained 0 bases not matched to a gene. The CDR3 sequence is 14 residues long. Germline CDR1 reads MDHEN; CDR2 reads SYDVKM. CDR3 nucleotide sequence: TGTGCCAGCAGTTTAGGGACAGGGGACTATGGCTACACCTTC. As protein: CASSLGTGDYGYTF.

The rearrangement links TRBV7-8 to TRBJ2-1; D is possibly TRBD2 (5 bases). Trimming shortened V by 4 bases and J by 10 bases, and 11 bases separated the two germline ends. Germline-derived CDR1 and CDR2 are SGHVS and FQNEAQ. This CDR3 spans 12 amino acids. This chain's CDR3 is CASSSGGYEQFF. CDR3 coding DNA: TGTGCCAGCAGCTCAGGAGGTTACGAGCAGTTCTTC.

The chain uses TRBV7-8 and TRBJ2-4; 9 bases align to TRBD1. J gave up 0 bases and V 8 bases, and 14 bases lay outside the gene matches. CDR1 is SGHVS, CDR2 FQNEAQ, per germline. This CDR3 has 18 residues. CDR3 sequence (DNA): TGTGCCAGCGAAGATGGGACAGGGTTATCCCTAGCCAAAAACATTCAGTACTTC. Translation: CASEDGTGLSLAKNIQYF.

J is TRBJ2-1 and V is TRBV6-5; TRBD2 matches at 7 bases. Germline values: CDR1 MNHEY, CDR2 SVGAGI. The CDR3 is made up of 16 amino acids. The J segment lost 0 bases and the V segment lost 4 bases, leaving 6 bases of the junction unmatched. The CDR3 DNA follows: TGTGCCAGCAGTTGGGCTAGCGGTAGCTCCTACAATGAGCAGTTCTTC. Translation: CASSWASGSSYNEQFF.

The V call is TRBV19, the J call TRBJ2-7; TRBD2 is a possible D gene (6 bases). Germline loops: CDR1 LNHDA, CDR2 SQIVND (reference sequence). The CDR3 has 12 residues. The V and J ends lost 8 bases and 7 bases respectively, with 15 bases between them. The chain's CDR3 is CASGASAREQYF. CDR3 DNA sequence: TGTGCCAGTGGTGCTAGCGCTCGGGAGCAGTACTTC.

This clone was recorded only once. J is TRBJ2-7 and V is TRBV18; possible D gene TRBD2, 6 bases. V dropped 2 bases and J dropped 6 bases, with 11 bases sitting between them. CDR3 length: 13 residues. The V gene's germline CDR1 is KGHSH and CDR2 LQKENI. The CDR3, as DNA: TGTGCCAGCTCACCAGAGGAGGGAGGCGAGCAGTACTTC. Translation gives CASSPEEGGEQYF.

This chain uses TRBV6-5 with TRBJ1-6; the match to TRBD1 covers 7 bases. The length of the CDR3 is 13 residues. CDR1 is MNHEY and CDR2 is SVGAGI in the germline V gene. V trimming: 10 bases; J trimming: 7 bases; junction bases outside the gene matches: 7. The CDR3 loop reads CATTGEINSPLHF. As DNA, the CDR3 is TGTGCCACCACAGGGGAAATAAATTCACCCCTCCACTTT.

V is TRBV11-2 and J is TRBJ2-7; 7 positions agree with TRBD1. The CDR3 length is 15 residues. With V trimmed by 0 bases and J by 6 bases, 8 bases remained unmatched. The germline CDR1 and CDR2 sequences are SGHAT and FQNNGV. The CDR3 DNA reads TGTGCCAGCAGCTTAGAAAGGGGGCGGTCAAGCGAGCAGTACTTC. Residues: CASSLERGRSSEQYF.